This TCR beta chain was sequenced in a study of long-term antiretroviral therapy in people with HIV (dated by TCRdb to the early 2020s). As for the study more broadly: The earliest samples were collected roughly a decade before the 2015 WHO recommendation for immediate ART, at a time when ART was usually postponed until CD4 counts fell. Whether ART initiation and durable HIV suppression were associated with changes in peripheral blood TRB repertoire composition and diversity was tested in a retrospective serial study. A total of roughly 200 cryopreserved PBMC samples came from around 30 adults with confirmed HIV infection and were collected serially over a mean of roughly six years (range 1-12). Of the roughly 32 participants with HIV, approximately ten were female. Test extractions of a monoclonal T-cell line alongside a few dozen polyclonal samples showed no cross-contamination during QIAcube processing.

Trimming at the junction amounts to 0 bases on V and 2 bases on J, and the germline ends lie 8 bases apart. The CDR3 runs 15 amino acids, cysteine and phenylalanine included. This entry keeps only the CDR3 DNA: 45 bases, framed from base 1. The germline V gene gives CDR1 as SGHRS and CDR2 as YFSETQ. This clone was seen once. The antigen it binds to is not known. No much larger clonotype is one base removed from it; base qualities were not supplied. The immunoSEQ hsTCRB v3.0 assay was used at survey level resolution to sequence the TRB variable region. The target sequencing depth for TRB was roughly 35,000-50,000 T-cell genomes per sample. TRB libraries were pooled and sequenced on an Illumina MiSeq using a v3 150-cycle kit. Processing in the source paper ran as follows. Repertoire analysis ran in R within a reproducible Nextflow workflow covering QC, data transformation and analysis. Custom analyses were implemented in LymphoSeq2, an R package for AIRR-Seq data exploration. A handful of samples yielding fewer than 5000 total TRB sequences were excluded, leaving more than 150 analyzed HIV repertoires. Of the 188 retained HIV repertoires, over 55 were collected before and 120 to 130 after ART initiation. Repertoires were downsampled to 5000 TRB nucleotide sequences, and summary statistics were averaged over 100 downsampling iterations. Only TRB sequences with CDR3 regions of at least seven amino acids were retained for analysis. Diversity was measured with a Shannon entropy-derived clonality score and the Gini coefficient. Repertoire networks linked the top 5000 CDR3 amino acid sequences whenever two sequences differed by an edit distance of one. For TRB CDR3 amino acid sequences, GLIPH2 was used to predict antigen specificity groups and MHC restriction. CDR3 amino acid sequences were matched against VDJdb and McPAS-TCR to flag known CMV, EBV, HIV or tissue antigen associations. Pre-ART, post-ART and control groups were compared with Wilcoxon signed-rank tests and Holm-Bonferroni correction. What TCRdb holds here is the immuneACCESS table cut down to in-frame rearrangements. Part of the clones is not present; checked against another copy, under half of the missing clones reflect an unresolved V gene, and the others are unexplained. V and J calls and clone size are copied from that table; D and trimming were computed from the DNA. The sample data list 35,000 or so clones, and about three quarters of these were observed just once. Of the sample, around 7.5% falls within the top ten clones.

Inclusion was restricted to participants for whom at least one PBMC sample before ART initiation and at least two post-ART samples were available. All participants with HIV were treated in the United States of America. Before DNA extraction, cryopreserved samples containing about 0.95-10 million PBMC were thawed and washed. At the time of the earliest PBMC sample, participants with HIV were aged between about 20 and 54 years. PBMC samples were contributed by each participant from 1-4 timepoints before ART initiation and 2-8 timepoints after ART initiation, with a median of 7 samples. Serial HIV viral load, CD4+ T-cell count, ART history and demographic data were obtained for every participant. Genomic DNA was extracted from unsorted PBMC with a Qiagen kit on a QIAcube, with processing performed in batches of 12 samples. On the study overall, not on this receptor specifically: Compared with controls, HIV repertoires had narrower CDR3 length ranges, and the network structure pointed to an antigen-experienced repertoire that shifted only slightly toward naive after ART. Because PBMC availability was limited, only the TCR beta chain was sequenced, with no alpha chain pairing. A significant increase in TRB diversity was found to be associated with ART initiation, although TRB diversity was observed to remain significantly below that of transplant donor controls even after long-term ART. The repertoire was dominated across all time points by expanded TRB clones identified before ART initiation, although this dominance was seen to fluctuate and to decrease in many PLHIV after ART. The samples were dated from about 2004 to 2018, and the ART regimens that were used may be less effective than current ART regimens. Inferences about post-ART repertoire changes are limited because no data were available on ART adherence, viral resistance or therapy changes. Because pre-ART samples had limited cell numbers, profiling was done on unsorted PBMC rather than on sorted CD4+ and CD8+ T cells.

This clonotype originated in a woman aged 50 to 65 with HIV. This specimen consisted of unsorted PBMCs, obtained 2 years after starting antiretroviral therapy. Recombination linked TRBV5-1 to TRBJ1-4; no D gene is confidently identified. The sequenced DNA: TGCGCCAGCAGCTTGGACGACCCGACTAATGAAAAACTGTTTTTT. Its coded protein is CASSLDDPTNEKLFF.